This is a list of T cell receptor beta chains from one sample in a study of OX40 agonist ivuxolimab in advanced cancers. Profiled with immunoSEQ multiplex PCR; TCRdb holds only in-frame clones, not every one. The sample shows over 15,000 clones, 65% to 85% of them seen only once. The input for sequencing was CD4+ or CD8+ T cells sorted from blood, taken in a trial of the OX40 agonist ivuxolimab. The receptor set was obtained from an adult with an advanced solid tumor such as melanoma, head and neck, liver or kidney cancer. Each CDR3 is given with its conserved first and last residue. D genes are given only for firm matches. The size field is filled for only some rows; it gives once, few, many or a size class.

clone_size	d_call	v_call	cdr3_length	j_call	cdr3_aa	cdr3_nt
NA	TRBD2	TRBV4-2	16	TRBJ2-1	CASSQDPGTSGNEQFF	TGTGCCAGCAGCCAAGATCCGGGGACTAGCGGGAATGAGCAGTTCTTC
NA	TRBD1	TRBV19	16	TRBJ1-5	CASSIENRGFHQPQHF	TGTGCCAGTAGTATAGAAAACAGGGGGTTCCATCAGCCCCAGCATTTT
NA	NA	TRBV27	16	TRBJ2-3	CASSLVLTGPTDTQYF	TGTGCCAGCAGTTTAGTTCTGACGGGCCCAACAGATACGCAGTATTTT
NA	NA	TRBV6-1	15	TRBJ1-6	CASSALTGSNSPLHF	TGTGCCAGCAGTGCCTTGACAGGTTCTAATTCACCCCTCCACTTT
few	NA	TRBV30	12	TRBJ1-3	CAWSDQRNTIYF	TGTGCCTGGAGTGATCAGAGAAACACCATATATTTT
NA	TRBD1	TRBV5-6	16	TRBJ1-2	CASSPHGGTANYGYTF	TGTGCCAGCAGCCCGCACGGGGGGACAGCAAACTATGGCTACACCTTC
NA	TRBD2	TRBV4-3	16	TRBJ2-7	CASSQDAGGVTYEQYF	TGCGCCAGCAGCCAAGATGCGGGAGGGGTTACCTACGAGCAGTACTTC
NA	NA	TRBV20-1	11	TRBJ2-7	CSAFSSYEQYF	TGCAGTGCTTTCAGCTCCTACGAGCAGTACTTC
NA	NA	TRBV7-2	13	TRBJ2-1	CASSPTPGDEQFF	TGTGCCAGCAGCCCCACACCCGGGGATGAGCAGTTCTTC
NA	NA	TRBV28	15	TRBJ1-5	CASTITRDSNQPQHF	TGTGCCAGCACCATTACCCGGGACAGCAATCAGCCCCAGCATTTT
few	NA	TRBV7-9	17	TRBJ1-1	CASSLGGSHMGNTEAFF	TGTGCCAGCAGCTTAGGTGGCAGCCATATGGGGAACACTGAAGCTTTCTTT
NA	NA	TRBV5-1	16	TRBJ2-3	CASSLGDIFFTDTQYF	TGCGCCAGCAGCTTGGGGGACATTTTCTTCACAGATACGCAGTATTTT
NA	NA	TRBV4-3	15	TRBJ2-3	CASSQAGQGTDTQYF	TGCGCCAGCAGCCAAGCGGGGCAGGGCACAGATACGCAGTATTTT
NA	NA	TRBV18	14	TRBJ1-2	CASSPVGVGYGYTF	TGTGCCAGCTCACCGGTTGGGGTGGGCTATGGCTACACCTTC
NA	TRBD1	TRBV7-9	14	TRBJ1-1	CASRRTGGYTEAFF	TGTGCCAGCAGACGGACAGGGGGCTACACTGAAGCTTTCTTT
NA	NA	TRBV7-2	14	TRBJ2-3	CASSLSSLANTQYF	TGTGCCAGCAGCTTATCTTCTCTTGCGAACACGCAGTATTTT
once	NA	TRBV28	18	TRBJ2-6	CASSLFGRGSSGANVLTF	TGTGCCAGCAGTTTATTCGGCAGGGGCAGCTCTGGGGCCAACGTCCTGACTTTC
few	TRBD2	TRBV28	21	TRBJ2-3	CASNHGEMGLAGVTGRDTQYF	TGTGCCAGCAACCATGGAGAAATGGGACTAGCGGGAGTGACGGGCAGGGATACGCAGTATTTT
NA	NA	TRBV30	16	TRBJ1-3	CAWTPGGYFSGNTIYF	TGTGCCTGGACTCCGGGGGGGTACTTCTCTGGAAACACCATATATTTT
NA	TRBD2	TRBV7-2	14	TRBJ2-7	CASRKTSDSYEQYF	TGTGCCAGCCGGAAGACTAGCGACTCCTACGAGCAGTACTTC
NA	TRBD1	TRBV2	14	TRBJ2-1	CASIGTVITGEQFF	TGTGCCAGCATTGGGACAGTAATAACGGGTGAGCAGTTCTTC
NA	NA	TRBV10-3	13	TRBJ2-1	CAISEGLNNEQFF	TGTGCCATCAGTGAGGGACTCAACAATGAGCAGTTCTTC
NA	TRBD2	TRBV7-2	18	TRBJ2-6	CASNVVGLAASGANVLTF	TGTGCCAGCAACGTAGTGGGACTAGCGGCCTCTGGGGCCAACGTCCTGACTTTC
NA	TRBD1	TRBV15	15	TRBJ2-2	CATSPGTVNTGELFF	TGTGCCACCAGCCCCGGGACAGTCAACACCGGGGAGCTGTTTTTT
NA	TRBD1	TRBV28	14	TRBJ1-3	CASSSGGFGDTIYF	TGTGCCAGCAGCTCAGGGGGTTTCGGTGACACCATATATTTT
NA	NA	TRBV6-1	11	TRBJ1-2	CASSDSSGYTF	TGTGCCAGCAGTGATAGTAGTGGCTACACCTTC
NA	TRBD2	TRBV9	16	TRBJ2-1	CASSVARTSGYNEQFF	TGTGCCAGCAGCGTAGCACGGACTAGCGGCTACAATGAGCAGTTCTTC
NA	TRBD1	TRBV5-1	15	TRBJ2-2	CASSLGQGNTGELFF	TGCGCCAGCAGCTTAGGACAGGGGAACACCGGGGAGCTGTTTTTT
NA	TRBD1	TRBV7-9	16	TRBJ2-1	CASSLAPGQGNNEQFF	TGTGCCAGCAGCTTAGCGCCGGGACAGGGAAACAATGAGCAGTTCTTC
NA	NA	TRBV10-3	14	TRBJ2-6	CAISAPTGANVLTF	TGTGCCATCAGTGCGCCCACTGGGGCCAACGTCCTGACTTTC
NA	TRBD2	TRBV27	16	TRBJ2-1	CASSEEGTSGRAKQFF	TGTGCCAGCAGTGAAGAAGGGACTAGCGGGAGGGCCAAGCAGTTCTTC
few	TRBD1	TRBV18	15	TRBJ2-3	CASSPQGASTDTQYF	TGTGCCAGCTCACCACAGGGGGCAAGCACAGATACGCAGTATTTT
NA	NA	TRBV2	16	TRBJ1-2	CASRAFPPGTNYGYTF	TGTGCCAGCAGAGCCTTCCCTCCCGGGACAAACTATGGCTACACCTTC
NA	TRBD2	TRBV7-8	15	TRBJ2-1	CASSLLAGGRIEQFF	TGTGCCAGCAGCTTACTAGCGGGAGGGCGGATTGAGCAGTTCTTC
NA	NA	TRBV5-6	12	TRBJ2-3	CASSPTGDRAYF	TGTGCCAGCAGCCCCACGGGGGACCGGGCGTATTTT